The TCR beta chain described here comes from a study of cytotoxic CD8 clonotypes in ibrutinib-treated CLL. Overall study results and limits: Clonality climbed at ibrutinib response, then dropped toward baseline at progression.

Extraction of 1.5 to 2.5 micrograms of genomic DNA from cryopreserved PBMCs supplied material for TCR beta libraries. V lost 4 bases to trimming and J lost 10 bases; unmatched junction nucleotides: 12. Germline lookup yields CDR1 SGHRS and CDR2 YFSETQ. This CDR3 has 15 residues. The intended depth for sequencing was 1 in 200,000 to 1 in 1 million T cells. TCRdb's table, derived via immunoSEQ multiplex PCR, lists solely in-frame clones and lacks some. The table shows about 160,000 clones, with approximately 84% occurring only once. Of note for this clone: What it binds is not known.

This sequence joins TRBV5-1 and TRBJ2-4, with 9 nucleotides matching TRBD1. The sequencing used PBMCs, collected after 24 months of ibrutinib treatment. The TCR originated in a human donor with chronic lymphocytic leukemia. The CDR3 here is CASSQVPGQGPIQYF. The CDR3 region has the DNA TGCGCCAGCAGCCAAGTCCCGGGACAGGGACCAATTCAGTACTTC.